This TCR beta chain is drawn from a study of blood T cell repertoires in COVID-19. Study summary: COVID-19 samples collected from the United States, Italy and Spain covered acute and convalescent phases. The cDNA or gDNA used as material had been derived from T cells, B-cell-depleted T cells, or PBMCs.

The CDR3 length is 14 residues. V lost 5 bases to trimming and J lost 5 bases, with 15 bases between them. Looked up from germline, CDR1 is SGHVS and CDR2 is FNYEAQ. Methods used by the authors: From reference gene primer amplification, estimates of nucleated cell counts were derived. Sequencing was performed with immunoSEQ multiplex PCR; in TCRdb, only in-frame clones are kept and a portion is missing. V, J and clone size were drawn from that table, and D and trimming were deduced from the DNA. The table records about 130,000 clones, around four fifths of them present only once. V is TRBV7-6 and J is TRBJ1-1; D unresolved. The receptor's source is a human donor in a cohort sampled during active COVID-19. The specimen sequenced was peripheral blood. CDR3 in DNA: TGTGCCAGCAGCCCCGGGCTCCGGGAAACTGAAGCTTTCTTT. Translated: CASSPGLRETEAFF.